A single sample is the source of the 18 T cell receptor beta chains below, sequenced in a study of vaccination effects on CD4 cells after COVID-19. Upon completion of 10 days in culture, CD4+ T cells were isolated. SARS-CoV-2 infection was confirmed by PCR in the person between March and December 2020. Each person got two doses of an mRNA SARS-CoV-2 vaccine, BNT162b2 or mRNA-1273. Sequencing used immunoSEQ multiplex PCR; TCRdb keeps in-frame clones, though not all of them. The sample shows around 50,000 clones, 65% to 75% of them seen only once. Their target antigens are unknown. The sample consisted of CD4+ T cells from PBMCs cultured without peptide, taken after COVID-19 vaccination. The receptor set was obtained from a human donor who had a prior SARS-CoV-2 infection.

The chain employs TRBV3-1 (or the pseudogene TRBV3-2) and TRBJ2-1; D is possibly TRBD2 (6 bases). V lost 4 bases, J lost 0 bases, and 16 bases lay in between. The length of the CDR3 is 17 residues. The germline V gene encodes CDR1 LGHDT and CDR2 YNNKEL (reference sequence). The CDR3 nucleotides read TGTGCCAGCAGCCCCCGGTGGTCCGGGAGCTCCTACAATGAGCAGTTCTTC. As protein: CASSPRWSGSSYNEQFF.

The V call is TRBV6-2 or TRBV6-3, the J call TRBJ1-6, with unresolved D. V was pared by 6 bases and J by 10 bases, with 19 bases between. Looked up from germline, CDR1 is MNHEY and CDR2 is SVGEGT. The CDR3 covers 15 residues. The CDR3 DNA follows: TGTGCCAGCAGCTATCTTTCGGTGTCGGACTCACCCCTCCACTTT. It yields the protein CASSYLSVSDSPLHF.

V is TRBV5-1 and J is TRBJ1-2; D may be TRBD1 (5 bases). The CDR3 consists of 13 residues. In germline, CDR1 is SGHRS, CDR2 YFSETQ. The germline V and J ends were trimmed by 0 bases and 6 bases, with 9 bases remaining between them. This CDR3 is CASSLGGANGYTF. The CDR3 nucleotides are TGCGCCAGCAGCTTGGGAGGGGCTAATGGCTACACCTTC. The full variable domain, completed using reference TRBV5-1 and TRBJ1-2, is KAGVTQTPRYLIKTRGQQVTLSCSPISGHRSVSWYQQTPGQGLQFLFEYFSETQRNKGNFPGRFSGRQFSNSRSEMNVSTLELGDSALYLCASSLGGANGYTFGSGTRLTVV.

CDR3 sequence: CASSLVITGGGNTIYF. CDR3 nucleotides: TGTGCCAGCAGCTTGGTTATCACAGGGGGTGGAAACACCATATATTTT. The chain is built from TRBV5-5 and TRBJ1-3, with 8 positions matching TRBD1. Looked up from germline, CDR1 is SGHKS and CDR2 is YYEKEE (reference sequence). CDR3 length: 16 residues. The V gene end was trimmed by 0 bases and the J gene end by 3 bases; junction bases not matched to a gene: 5.

The V call is TRBV29-1, the J call TRBJ2-1; 7 nucleotides agree with TRBD2. There are 14 residues in the CDR3. V was pared by 1 base and J by 3 bases, with 3 bases of the junction left unmatched. Germline V gives CDR1 SQVTM, CDR2 ANQGSEA. Here the CDR3 reads CSVEVAGFYNEQFF. DNA of the CDR3: TGCAGCGTTGAAGTAGCGGGCTTCTACAATGAGCAGTTCTTC.

The chain links TRBV24-1 to TRBJ1-2, with 11 bases that match TRBD1. The V gene end was trimmed by 3 bases and the J gene end by 8 bases; junction bases not matched to a gene: 7. The CDR3 contains 15 residues. Germline V lookup: CDR1 KGHDR, CDR2 SFDVKD. The CDR3 nucleotides are TGTGCCACCAGTGATCCGGGACAGGGGGTCGACGGCTACACCTTC. Amino acids: CATSDPGQGVDGYTF.

The CDR3: CASRSGTDPKRPQETQYF. The CDR3 DNA reads as TGTGCCAGCAGATCCGGGACAGATCCCAAGAGACCCCAAGAGACCCAGTACTTC. The chain recombines TRBV27 with TRBJ2-5, with 7 bases aligning to TRBD1. Per the germline V gene, CDR1 is MNHEY and CDR2 is SMNVEV (reference sequence). This CDR3 spans 18 amino acids. V lost 6 bases and J lost 1; bases outside the gene matches: 17.

Only a few counts were recorded for this clone. The chain employs TRBV18 and TRBJ2-1, with 9 bases matching TRBD1. Germline trimming cut 5 bases from V and 6 bases from J; bases unmatched to any gene: 2. The germline V gene has CDR1 KGHSH and CDR2 LQKENI. This CDR3 has 13 amino acids. The CDR3 loop is CASSSTGGNEQFF. The CDR3 nucleotides are TGTGCCAGCTCATCGACAGGGGGCAATGAGCAGTTCTTC.

This clone has only a few counts. The chain carries TRBV4-2 and TRBJ2-1, with 11 bases identical to TRBD2. Germline assignment: CDR1 LGHNA and CDR2 YNFKEQ. The CDR3 spans 15 residues. The V segment lost 3 bases and the J segment 2 bases; nucleotides outside the gene matches: 0. The chain's CDR3 is CASSQGLAAYNEQFF. In DNA form, the CDR3 reads TGTGCCAGCAGCCAGGGACTAGCGGCCTACAATGAGCAGTTCTTC.

This chain connects TRBV5-4 to TRBJ1-4; 10 bases align to TRBD1. The length of the CDR3 is 17 residues. After removal of 3 bases from V and 8 bases from J, the junction contained 13 bases not matched to a gene. Germline-derived CDR1 and CDR2 are SGHNT and YYREEE (reference sequence). The CDR3: CASSSNRDRGVGEKLFF. CDR3 sequence (DNA): TGTGCCAGCAGCTCAAATCGGGACAGGGGAGTTGGAGAAAAACTGTTTTTT. Based on the CDR3 plus reference TRBV5-4 and TRBJ1-4, the full variable domain is ETGVTQSPTHLIKTRGQQVTLRCSSQSGHNTVSWYQQALGQGPQFIFQYYREEENGRGNFPPRFSGLQFPNYSSELNVNALELDDSALYLCASSSNRDRGVGEKLFFGSGTQLSVL.

The J gene is TRBJ2-3, the V gene TRBV7-9; 11 nucleotides agree with TRBD2. The junction had 7 bases not matched to a gene; V was cut back by 5 bases and J by 6 bases. This CDR3 has 15 residues. Germline assignment: CDR1 SEHNR and CDR2 FQNEAQ (reference sequence). CDR3 DNA sequence: TGTGCCAGCAGCATACTAGCGGGAGTGGGGGATACGCAGTATTTT. This sequence encodes CASSILAGVGDTQYF. The whole variable domain, filled in from reference TRBV7-9 and TRBJ2-3, reads DTGVSQNPRHKITKRGQNVTFRCDPISEHNRLYWYRQTLGQGPEFLTYFQNEAQLEKSRLLSDRFSAERPKGSFSTLEIQRTEQGDSAMYLCASSILAGVGDTQYFGPGTRLTVL.

The V and J genes are TRBV6-5 and TRBJ2-1; 8 bases are shared with TRBD2. This CDR3 is built from 15 residues. The junction had 8 bases not matched to a gene; V was cut back by 6 bases and J by 4 bases. Germline CDR1 is MNHEY and CDR2 is SVGAGI. For the CDR3, the DNA is TGTGCCAGCAGCATTACTAGCGGCGGATACAATGAGCAGTTCTTC. Its translation is CASSITSGGYNEQFF.

The rearrangement uses TRBV6-1 and TRBJ1-1, with a weak D call TRBD1 (6 bases). The CDR3 is made up of 17 amino acids. Trimming took 3 bases from V and 0 from J, leaving 17 bases between them. Germline V gives CDR1 MNHNS, CDR2 SASEGT. CDR3 DNA: TGTGCCAGCAGTGACAGTGGATGGGGGGCCATGAACACTGAAGCTTTCTTT. It encodes CASSDSGWGAMNTEAFF.

The chain carries TRBV6-5 and TRBJ1-3; D remains ambiguous. CDR3 length equals 14 residues. Germline V CDR1 and CDR2: MNHEY, SVGAGI. Deletions cut 0 bases from V and 7 bases from J, with 10 bases between. CDR3 sequence (DNA): TGTGCCAGCAGTTACTCTGGCGCCTCGAACACCATATATTTT. Amino acids: CASSYSGASNTIYF.

This clone was observed a few times. The chain uses TRBV20-1 and TRBJ2-3; D ambiguous. Trimming cost V 3 bases and J 0 bases, with 10 bases left between them. CDR3 size: 14 residues. Germline CDR1 and CDR2: DFQATT and SNEGSKA (reference sequence). The DNA of the CDR3 is TGCAGTGCTAGTCGACCCCTTAGCACAGATACGCAGTATTTT. It yields the protein CSASRPLSTDTQYF.

The genes are TRBV5-4 and TRBJ2-4; 7 nucleotides line up with TRBD1. The V gene's germline CDR1 is SGHNT and CDR2 YYREEE (reference sequence). The length of the CDR3 is 16 residues. V shed 4 bases and J 0 bases; nucleotides not matched to a gene: 7. The CDR3 DNA reads as TGTGCCAGCAGCCCAGAAGGGGGCCTAGCCAAAAACATTCAGTACTTC. Translation: CASSPEGGLAKNIQYF.

This CDR3 reads CASSPLVVAASGDLYEQYF. CDR3 DNA: TGTGCCAGCTCACCACTGGTGGTCGCGGCTAGCGGGGATCTTTACGAGCAGTACTTC. The chain employs TRBV18 and TRBJ2-7, with TRBD2 identical over 9 bases. From germline, CDR1 is KGHSH and CDR2 LQKENI. The V segment lost 1 base and the J segment 4 bases; nucleotides outside the gene matches: 17. This CDR3 contains 19 residues.

This clone has a single count. CDR3 protein: CASRATNYGYTF. The CDR3 DNA sequence: TGTGCCAGCAGGGCAACTAACTATGGCTACACCTTC. The rearrangement links TRBV2 to TRBJ1-2; no clear D gene. There are 12 residues in the CDR3. Germline V lookup: CDR1 SNHLY, CDR2 FYNNEI. V was shortened by 6 bases and J by 0 bases, with 5 bases between the two germline ends.